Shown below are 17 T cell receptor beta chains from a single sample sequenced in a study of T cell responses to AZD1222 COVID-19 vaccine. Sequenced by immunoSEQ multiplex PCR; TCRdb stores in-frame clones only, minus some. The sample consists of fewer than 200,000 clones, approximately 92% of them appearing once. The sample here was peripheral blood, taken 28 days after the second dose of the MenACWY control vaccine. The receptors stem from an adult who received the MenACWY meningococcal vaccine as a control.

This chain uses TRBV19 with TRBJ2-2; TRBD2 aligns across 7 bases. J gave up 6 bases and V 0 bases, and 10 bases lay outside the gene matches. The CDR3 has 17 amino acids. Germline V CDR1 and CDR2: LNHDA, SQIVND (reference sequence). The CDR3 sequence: CASSIDWSGTWPGELFF. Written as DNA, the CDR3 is TGTGCCAGTAGTATAGATTGGAGCGGGACTTGGCCCGGGGAGCTGTTTTTT. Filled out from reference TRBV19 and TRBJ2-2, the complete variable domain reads DGGITQSPKYLFRKEGQNVTLSCEQNLNHDAMYWYRQDPGQGLRLIYYSQIVNDFQKGDIAEGYSVSREKKESFPLTVTSAQKNPTAFYLCASSIDWSGTWPGELFFGEGSRLTVL.

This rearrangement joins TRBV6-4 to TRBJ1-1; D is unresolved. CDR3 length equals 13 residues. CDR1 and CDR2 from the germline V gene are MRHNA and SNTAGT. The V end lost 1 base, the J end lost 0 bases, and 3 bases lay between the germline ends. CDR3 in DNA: TGTGCCAGCAGTGACTTCCTGAACACTGAAGCTTTCTTT. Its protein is CASSDFLNTEAFF.

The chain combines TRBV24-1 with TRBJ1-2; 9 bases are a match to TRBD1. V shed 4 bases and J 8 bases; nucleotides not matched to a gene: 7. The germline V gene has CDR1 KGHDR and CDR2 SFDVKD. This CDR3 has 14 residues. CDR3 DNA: TGTGCCACCAGTGACCGGGACAGGGCAGGCGGCTACACCTTC. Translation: CATSDRDRAGGYTF.

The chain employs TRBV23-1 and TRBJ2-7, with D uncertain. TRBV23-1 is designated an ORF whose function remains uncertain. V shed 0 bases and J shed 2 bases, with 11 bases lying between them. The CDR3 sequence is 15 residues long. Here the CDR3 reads CASSQSSQHPYEQYF. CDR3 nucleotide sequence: TGCGCCAGCAGTCAATCGAGCCAGCATCCCTACGAGCAGTACTTC.

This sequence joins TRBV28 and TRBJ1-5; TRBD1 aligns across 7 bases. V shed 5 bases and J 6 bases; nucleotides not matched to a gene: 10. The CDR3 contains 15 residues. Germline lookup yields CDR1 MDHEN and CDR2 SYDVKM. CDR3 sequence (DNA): TGTGCCAGCAGTCCGACAGGGTTAAAGGGTCAGCCCCAGCATTTT. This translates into CASSPTGLKGQPQHF. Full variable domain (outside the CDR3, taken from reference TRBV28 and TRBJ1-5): DVKVTQSSRYLVKRTGEKVFLECVQDMDHENMFWYRQDPGLGLRLIYFSYDVKMKEKGDIPEGYSVSREKKERFSLILESASTNQTSMYLCASSPTGLKGQPQHFGDGTRLSIL.

CDR3 sequence (DNA): TGCGCCACGAAGATAAGACAGGTGTGGGGAGCTTTCTTT. Amino acids: CATKIRQVWGAFF. This chain links TRBV10-1 with TRBJ1-1; D is possibly TRBD1 (6 bases). The CDR3 totals 13 residues. From germline, CDR1 is WNHNN and CDR2 SYGVQD (reference sequence). Trimming pared 10 bases from V and 10 bases from J, leaving 22 bases between.

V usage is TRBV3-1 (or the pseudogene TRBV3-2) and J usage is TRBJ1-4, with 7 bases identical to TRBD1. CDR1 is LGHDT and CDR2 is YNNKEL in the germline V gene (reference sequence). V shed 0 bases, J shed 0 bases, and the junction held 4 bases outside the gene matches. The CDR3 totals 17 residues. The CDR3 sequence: CASSQEGGLPTNEKLFF. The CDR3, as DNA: TGTGCCAGCAGCCAAGAAGGGGGCCTTCCAACTAATGAAAAACTGTTTTTT.

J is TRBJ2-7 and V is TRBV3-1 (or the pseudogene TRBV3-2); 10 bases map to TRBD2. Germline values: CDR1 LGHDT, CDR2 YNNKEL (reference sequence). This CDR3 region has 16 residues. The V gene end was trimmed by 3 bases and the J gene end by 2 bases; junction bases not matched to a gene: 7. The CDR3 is CASSHTTSGRTYEQYF. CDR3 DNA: TGTGCCAGCAGCCACACGACTAGCGGGCGAACCTACGAGCAGTACTTC.

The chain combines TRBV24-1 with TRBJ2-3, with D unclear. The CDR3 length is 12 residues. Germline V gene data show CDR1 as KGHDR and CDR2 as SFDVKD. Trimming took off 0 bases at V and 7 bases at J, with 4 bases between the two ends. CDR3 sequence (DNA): TGTGCCACCAGTGATTTGTCTCATACGCAGTATTTT. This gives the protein CATSDLSHTQYF.

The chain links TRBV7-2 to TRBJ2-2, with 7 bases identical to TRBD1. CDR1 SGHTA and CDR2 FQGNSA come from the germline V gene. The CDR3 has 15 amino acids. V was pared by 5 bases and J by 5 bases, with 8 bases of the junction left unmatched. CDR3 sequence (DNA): TGTGCCAGCAGCCTTTACAGGGGTTTGACCGGGGAGCTGTTTTTT. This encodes CASSLYRGLTGELFF. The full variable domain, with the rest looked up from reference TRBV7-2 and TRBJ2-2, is GAGVSQSPSNKVTEKGKDVELRCDPISGHTALYWYRQSLGQGLEFLIYFQGNSAPDKSGLPSDRFSAERTGGSVSTLTIQRTQQEDSAVYLCASSLYRGLTGELFFGEGSRLTVL.

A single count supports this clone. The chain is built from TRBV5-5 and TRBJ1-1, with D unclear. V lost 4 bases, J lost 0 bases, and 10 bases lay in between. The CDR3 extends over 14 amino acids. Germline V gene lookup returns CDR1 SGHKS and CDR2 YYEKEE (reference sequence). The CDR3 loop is CASSRAGLNTEAFF. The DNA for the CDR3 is TGTGCCAGCAGCCGAGCGGGCTTGAACACTGAAGCTTTCTTT.

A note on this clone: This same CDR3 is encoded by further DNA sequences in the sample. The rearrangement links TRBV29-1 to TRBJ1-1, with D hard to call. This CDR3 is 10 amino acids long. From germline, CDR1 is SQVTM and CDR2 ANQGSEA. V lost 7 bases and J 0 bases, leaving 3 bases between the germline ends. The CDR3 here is CSGMNTEAFF. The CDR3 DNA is TGCAGCGGGATGAACACTGAAGCTTTCTTT.

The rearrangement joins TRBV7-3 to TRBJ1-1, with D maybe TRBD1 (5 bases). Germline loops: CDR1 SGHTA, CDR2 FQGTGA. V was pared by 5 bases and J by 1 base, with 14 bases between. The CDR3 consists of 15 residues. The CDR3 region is CASSVSPGGNTEAFF. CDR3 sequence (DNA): TGTGCCAGCAGCGTATCCCCGGGGGGGAACACTGAAGCTTTCTTT.

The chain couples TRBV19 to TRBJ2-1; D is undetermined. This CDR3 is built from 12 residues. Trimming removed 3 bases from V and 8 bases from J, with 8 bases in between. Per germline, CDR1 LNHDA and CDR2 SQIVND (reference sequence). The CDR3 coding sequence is TGTGCCAGTAGTATGAGTGGGGATGAGCAGTTCTTC. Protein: CASSMSGDEQFF.

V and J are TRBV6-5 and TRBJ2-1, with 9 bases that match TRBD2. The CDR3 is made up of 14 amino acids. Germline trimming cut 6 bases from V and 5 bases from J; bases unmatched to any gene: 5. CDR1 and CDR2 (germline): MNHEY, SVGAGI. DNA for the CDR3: TGTGCCAGCAGCAATCGACTAGCGGACAATGAGCAGTTCTTC. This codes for CASSNRLADNEQFF.

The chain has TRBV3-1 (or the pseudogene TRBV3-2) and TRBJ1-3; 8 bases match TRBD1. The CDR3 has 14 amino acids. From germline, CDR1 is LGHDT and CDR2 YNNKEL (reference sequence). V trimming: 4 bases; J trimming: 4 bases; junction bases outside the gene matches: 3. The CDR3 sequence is CASSPDRVGNTIYF. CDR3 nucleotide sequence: TGTGCCAGCAGCCCGGACAGGGTAGGAAACACCATATATTTT.

In DNA, the CDR3 is TGTGCCAGCAGCATTACAGGAAACTATGGCTACACCTTC. Translation: CASSITGNYGYTF. J is TRBJ1-2 and V is TRBV7-9, with D maybe TRBD1 (5 bases). V gave up 5 bases and J gave up 2 bases, with 9 bases separating them. Looked up from germline, CDR1 is SEHNR and CDR2 is FQNEAQ (reference sequence). The CDR3 is 13 amino acids.